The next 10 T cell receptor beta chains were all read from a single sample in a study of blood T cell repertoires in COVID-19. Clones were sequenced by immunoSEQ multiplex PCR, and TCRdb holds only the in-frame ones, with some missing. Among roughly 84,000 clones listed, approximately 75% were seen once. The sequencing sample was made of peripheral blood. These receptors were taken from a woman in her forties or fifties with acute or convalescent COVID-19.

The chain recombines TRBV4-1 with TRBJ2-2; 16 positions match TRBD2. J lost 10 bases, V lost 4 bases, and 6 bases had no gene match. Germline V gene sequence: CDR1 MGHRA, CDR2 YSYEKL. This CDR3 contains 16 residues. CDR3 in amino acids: CASSPLGTSGREELFF. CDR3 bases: TGCGCCAGCAGCCCACTCGGGACTAGCGGGAGGGAGGAGCTGTTTTTT.

As DNA, the CDR3 is TGTGCCAGCAGTCCCGGGTGGGATCAGCCCCAGCATTTT. This encodes CASSPGWDQPQHF. The chain is built from TRBV25-1 and TRBJ1-5; D is unresolved. CDR3 length: 13 residues. The germline V and J ends were trimmed by 5 bases and 5 bases, with 10 bases remaining between them. From germline, CDR1 is MGHDK and CDR2 SYGVNS.

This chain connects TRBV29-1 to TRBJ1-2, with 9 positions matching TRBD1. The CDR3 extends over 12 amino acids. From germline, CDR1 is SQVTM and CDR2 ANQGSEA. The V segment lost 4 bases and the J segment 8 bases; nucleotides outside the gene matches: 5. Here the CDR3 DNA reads TGCAGCGTTGGAACAGGGGGCGGGGGCTACACCTTC. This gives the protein CSVGTGGGGYTF. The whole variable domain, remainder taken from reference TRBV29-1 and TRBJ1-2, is SAVISQKPSRDICQRGTSLTIQCQVDSQVTMMFWYRQQPGQSLTLIATANQGSEATYESGFVIDKFPISRPNLTFSTLTVSNMSPEDSSIYLCSVGTGGGGYTFGSGTRLTVV.

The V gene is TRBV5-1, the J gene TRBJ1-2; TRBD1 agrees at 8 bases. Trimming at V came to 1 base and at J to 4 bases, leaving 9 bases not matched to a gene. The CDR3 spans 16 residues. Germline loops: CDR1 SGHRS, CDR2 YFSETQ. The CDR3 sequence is CASSLFDQGALYGYTF. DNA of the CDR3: TGCGCCAGCAGCTTGTTTGACCAGGGGGCTCTCTATGGCTACACCTTC.

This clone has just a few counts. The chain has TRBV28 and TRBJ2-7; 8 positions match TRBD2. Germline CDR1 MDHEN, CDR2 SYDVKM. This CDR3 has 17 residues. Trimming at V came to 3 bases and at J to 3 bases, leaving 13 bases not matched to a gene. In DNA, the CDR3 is TGTGCCAGCAGTTTCTTAGCGGGGACCTATGGGGTCTACGAGCAGTACTTC. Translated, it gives CASSFLAGTYGVYEQYF.

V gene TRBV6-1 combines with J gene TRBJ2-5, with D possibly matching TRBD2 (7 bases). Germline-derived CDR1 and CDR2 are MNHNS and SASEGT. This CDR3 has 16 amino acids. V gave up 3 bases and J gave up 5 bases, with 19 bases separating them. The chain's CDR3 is CASSERGGRGLETQYF. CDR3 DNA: TGTGCCAGCAGTGAGAGGGGGGGACGGGGGTTGGAGACCCAGTACTTC.

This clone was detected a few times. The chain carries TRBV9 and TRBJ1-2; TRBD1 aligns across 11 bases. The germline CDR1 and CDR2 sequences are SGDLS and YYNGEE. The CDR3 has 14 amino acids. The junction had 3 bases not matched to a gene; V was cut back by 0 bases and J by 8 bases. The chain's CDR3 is CASSVGGQGEGYTF. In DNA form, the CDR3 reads TGTGCCAGCAGCGTAGGGGGACAGGGGGAAGGCTACACCTTC.

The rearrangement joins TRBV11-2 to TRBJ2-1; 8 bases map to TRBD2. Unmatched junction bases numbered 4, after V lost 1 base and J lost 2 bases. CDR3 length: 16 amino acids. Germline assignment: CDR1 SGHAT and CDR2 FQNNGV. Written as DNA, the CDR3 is TGTGCCAGCAGCTTAGGGAGTAGCGGGACCTACAATGAGCAGTTCTTC. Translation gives CASSLGSSGTYNEQFF. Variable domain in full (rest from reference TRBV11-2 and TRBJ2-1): EAGVAQSPRYKIIEKRQSVAFWCNPISGHATLYWYQQILGQGPKLLIQFQNNGVVDDSQLPKDRFSAERLKGVDSTLKIQPAKLEDSAVYLCASSLGSSGTYNEQFFGPGTRLTVL.

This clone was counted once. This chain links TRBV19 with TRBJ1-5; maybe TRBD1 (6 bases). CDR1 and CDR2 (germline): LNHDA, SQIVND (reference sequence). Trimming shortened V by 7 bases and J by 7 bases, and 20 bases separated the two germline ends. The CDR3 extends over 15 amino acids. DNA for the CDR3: TGTGCCAGTATTCCCAAGGGGGGGGCAGGACAGCCCCAGCATTTT. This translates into CASIPKGGAGQPQHF.

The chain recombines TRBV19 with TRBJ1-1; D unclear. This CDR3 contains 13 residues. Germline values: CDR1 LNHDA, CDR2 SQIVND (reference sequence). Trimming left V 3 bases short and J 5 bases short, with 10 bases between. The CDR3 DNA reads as TGTGCCAGTAGTATGTACTCTAGGACTGAAGCTTTCTTT. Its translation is CASSMYSRTEAFF.